This T cell receptor (beta chain) was captured in a study of identical twins. This clonotype showed up just a few times. Its target is not known. Unique molecular identifiers were present on cDNA, and template switching added a universal primer site. One entry per CDR3 protein results from TCRdb running MiXCR on the 5' RACE reads. This sample yields about 220,000 distinct CDR3 sequences, of which roughly a tenth are seen a single time; 5.1% belongs to the top ten. Findings and caveats of the study: Invariant populations such as MAIT and iNKT cells could partly muddle zero-insertion analyses. The authors drew conclusions from cross-sectional statistical analysis rather than following the same donors. A lower insertion count was a feature of abundant cord blood beta clonotypes, with no such feature in memory repertoires.

V was trimmed by 0 bases and J by 5 bases, leaving 17 bases between them. Germline V gene data show CDR1 as DFQATT and CDR2 as SNEGSKA (reference sequence). The CDR3 is 16 amino acids. The source is a woman between 18 and 29 years old in good health. The V call is TRBV20-1, the J call TRBJ2-1; no firm D call. Sequencing was performed on memory (CD45RO+) T cells sorted from blood. CDR3 residues: CSARDVSSGRDNEQFF. The CDR3 DNA reads as TGCAGTGCTAGAGATGTCTCTAGTGGCAGAGACAATGAGCAGTTCTTC.